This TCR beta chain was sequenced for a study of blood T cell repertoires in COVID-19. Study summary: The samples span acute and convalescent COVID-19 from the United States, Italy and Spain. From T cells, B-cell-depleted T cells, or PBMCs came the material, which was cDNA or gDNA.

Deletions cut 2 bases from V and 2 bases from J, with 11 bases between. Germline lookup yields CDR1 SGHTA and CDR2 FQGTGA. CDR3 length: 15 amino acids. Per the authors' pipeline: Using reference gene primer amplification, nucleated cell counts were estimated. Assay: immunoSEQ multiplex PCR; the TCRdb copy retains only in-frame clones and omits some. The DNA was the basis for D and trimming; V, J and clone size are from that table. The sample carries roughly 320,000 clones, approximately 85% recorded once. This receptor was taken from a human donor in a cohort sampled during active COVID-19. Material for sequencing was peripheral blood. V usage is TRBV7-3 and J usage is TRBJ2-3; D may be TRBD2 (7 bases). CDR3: CASSLGGATTDTQYF. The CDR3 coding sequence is TGTGCCAGCAGCTTAGGGGGGGCGACCACAGATACGCAGTATTTT.